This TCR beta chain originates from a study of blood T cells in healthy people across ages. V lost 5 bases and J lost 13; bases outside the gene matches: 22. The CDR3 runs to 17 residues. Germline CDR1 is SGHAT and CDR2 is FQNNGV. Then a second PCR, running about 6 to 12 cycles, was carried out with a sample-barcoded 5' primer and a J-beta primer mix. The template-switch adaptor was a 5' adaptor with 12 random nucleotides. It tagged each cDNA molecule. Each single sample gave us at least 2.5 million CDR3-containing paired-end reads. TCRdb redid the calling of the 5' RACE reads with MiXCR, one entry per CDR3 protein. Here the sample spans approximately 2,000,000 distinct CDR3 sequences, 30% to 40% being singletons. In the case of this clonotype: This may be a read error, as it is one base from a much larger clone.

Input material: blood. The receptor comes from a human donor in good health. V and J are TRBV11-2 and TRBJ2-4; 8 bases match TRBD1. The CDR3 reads CASSAGQGPGADNEQYF. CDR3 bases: TGTGCCAGCAGCGCAGGACAGGGACCGGGGGCGGACAATGAGCAGTACTTC. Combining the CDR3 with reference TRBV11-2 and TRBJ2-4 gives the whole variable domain EAGVAQSPRYKIIEKRQSVAFWCNPISGHATLYWYQQILGQGPKLLIQFQNNGVVDDSQLPKDRFSAERLKGVDSTLKIQPAKLEDSAVYLCASSAGQGPGADNEQYFGAGTRLSVL.